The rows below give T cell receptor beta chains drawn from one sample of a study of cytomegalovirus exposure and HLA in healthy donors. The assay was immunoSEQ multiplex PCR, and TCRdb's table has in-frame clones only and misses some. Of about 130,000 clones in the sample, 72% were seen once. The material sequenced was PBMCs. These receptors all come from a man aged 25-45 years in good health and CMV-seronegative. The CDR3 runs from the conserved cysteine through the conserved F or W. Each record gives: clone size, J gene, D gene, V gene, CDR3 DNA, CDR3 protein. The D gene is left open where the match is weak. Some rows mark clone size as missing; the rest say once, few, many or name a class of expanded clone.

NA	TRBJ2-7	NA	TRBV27	TGTGCCAGCAGTTATGATGCTAGAAACTACGAGCAGTACTTC	CASSYDARNYEQYF
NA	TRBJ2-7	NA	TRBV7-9	TGTTCCAGCAGGCCCTCCCTAGGCGAGCAGTACTTC	CSSRPSLGEQYF
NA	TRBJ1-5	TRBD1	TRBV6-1	TGTGCCAGCAGTGATCCGATTGGACAGGGCGATCAGCCCCAGCATTTT	CASSDPIGQGDQPQHF
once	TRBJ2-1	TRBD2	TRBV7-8	TGTGCCAGCGGATTAGCGGGGGCTTTGGGCAATGAGCAGTTCTTC	CASGLAGALGNEQFF
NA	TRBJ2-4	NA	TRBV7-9	TGTGCCAGCAGCGCCAGGCAGGATGCCAAAAACATTCAGTACTTT	CASSARQDAKNIQYF
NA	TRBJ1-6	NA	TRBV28	TGTGCCAGCAGTTTATTTAAAGGGTCAGGGGCACCCCTCCACTTT	CASSLFKGSGAPLHF
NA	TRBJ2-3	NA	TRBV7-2	TGTGCCAGCAGCTTAGCGAAAGGGGGTGGTACGCAGTATTTT	CASSLAKGGGTQYF
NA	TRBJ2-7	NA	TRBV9	TGTGCCAGCAGCGTAGCCGGCAGGGGTAAGTACGAGCAGTACTTC	CASSVAGRGKYEQYF
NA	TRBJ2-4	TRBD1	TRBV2	TGTGCCAGCAGTGACCAGGGGGTAGCCAAAAACATTCAGTACTTC	CASSDQGVAKNIQYF
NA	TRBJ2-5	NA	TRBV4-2	TGTGCCAGCAGCCAAGGGGGGCAGGGGTTCCTTGAGACCCAGTACTTC	CASSQGGQGFLETQYF
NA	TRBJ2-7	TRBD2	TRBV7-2	TGTGCCAGCAGCTCTAATTTCGGGGCGGGGGGGTACGAGCAGTACTTC	CASSSNFGAGGYEQYF
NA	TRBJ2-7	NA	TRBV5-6	TGTGCCAGCAGCTTATCAGGGTACTTCTCCTACGAGCAGTACTTC	CASSLSGYFSYEQYF
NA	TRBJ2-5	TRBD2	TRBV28	TGTGCCAGCAGCCACCCGGGGGGTCCGGAGACCCAGTACTTC	CASSHPGGPETQYF
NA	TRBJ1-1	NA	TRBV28	TGTGCCAGCAGGGGGGGGGCGGAAGCTTTCTTT	CASRGGAEAFF
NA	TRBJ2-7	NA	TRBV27	TGTGCCAGCAGGGACTACTACGAGCAGTACTTC	CASRDYYEQYF
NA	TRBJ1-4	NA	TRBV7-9	TGTGCCAGCAGCTCCCAGTGGGGGGGAGGAGGTCCTAATGAAAAACTGTTTTTT	CASSSQWGGGGPNEKLFF
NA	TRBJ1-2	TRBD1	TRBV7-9	TGTGCCAGCAGCTTAGGAGACAGGGGCCCGGATCGGTATGGCTACACCTTC	CASSLGDRGPDRYGYTF
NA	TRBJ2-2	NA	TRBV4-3	TGCGCCAGCAGCCAAGGGGGGGGGCTCGTCACCGGGGAGCTGTTTTTT	CASSQGGGLVTGELFF
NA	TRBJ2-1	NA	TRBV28	TGTGCCACCAGCGACAGGTCCAACAATGAGCAGTTCTTC	CATSDRSNNEQFF
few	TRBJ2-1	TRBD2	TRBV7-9	TGTGCCAGCAGCTTACTAGCGGACGGGTCTGAGCAGTTCTTC	CASSLLADGSEQFF
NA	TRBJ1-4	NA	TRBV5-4	TGTGCCAGCAGCCGAGCCGGGAACAAAAAACTGTTTTTT	CASSRAGNKKLFF
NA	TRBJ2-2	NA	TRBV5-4	TGTGCCAGCAGCCTTTTCCCCGGGGAGCTGTTTTTT	CASSLFPGELFF
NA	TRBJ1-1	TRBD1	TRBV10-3	TGTGCCATCAGTCGTGGGACAGAGAACACTGAAGCTTTCTTT	CAISRGTENTEAFF
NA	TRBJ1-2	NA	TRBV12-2	TGTGCAAGTCGCTTAGTGCCTCGACTGAACTATGGCTACACCTTC	CASRLVPRLNYGYTF
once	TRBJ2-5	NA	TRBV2	TGTGCCAGCATCCCAATGTCCGGGGAAGAGACCCAGTACTTC	CASIPMSGEETQYF
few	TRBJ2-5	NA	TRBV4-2	TGTGCCAGCAGCCAAGAAGGGGGACCCCAAGAGACCCAGTACTTC	CASSQEGGPQETQYF
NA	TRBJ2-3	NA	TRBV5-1	TGCGCCAGCAGCTGGGGACACCGCACAGATACGCAGTATTTT	CASSWGHRTDTQYF
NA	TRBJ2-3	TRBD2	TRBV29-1	TGCAGCGGATCCACAGGTTCGGGACTAGCGGGGTCGGATACGCAGTATTTT	CSGSTGSGLAGSDTQYF
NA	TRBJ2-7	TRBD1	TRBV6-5	TGTGCCAGCAGTTACGGAGTCGGGACAGGTCTCTACGAGCAGTACTTC	CASSYGVGTGLYEQYF